A single sample gave rise to the 18 T cell receptor beta chains below, sequenced in a study of blood T cells in healthy people across ages. Combining a sample-barcoded 5' primer with a J-beta primer mix, a second PCR ran for roughly 7 to 11 cycles. TCRdb re-derived calls from the 5' RACE reads in MiXCR, one entry per CDR3 protein. The table lists some 760,000 distinct CDR3 sequences, 25% of them singletons, with more than 8.5% in the top ten. This sample also belongs to another study, concerning T cells of mothers and their children.

Sequencing was carried out using blood. Receptors originate from a boy under 18 in good health.

On this clonotype: The junction departs from germline at one end; a sequencing error may be responsible. The chain joins TRBV4-3 to TRBJ1-5; no reliable D call. Per the germline V gene, CDR1 is LGHNA and CDR2 is YSLEER. The CDR3 loop spans 15 amino acids. CDR3 sequence: CASSQDLPSNQSQHF. CDR3 coding DNA: TGCGCCAGCAGCCAAGATCTCCCGAGCAATCAGTCCCAGCATTTT.

The chain has TRBV11-3 and TRBJ2-2, with a tentative D call TRBD2 (6 bases). The CDR3 consists of 14 residues. Germline values: CDR1 SGHNT, CDR2 YENEEA. Trimming took 5 bases from V and 4 from J, leaving 11 bases between them. The CDR3 coding sequence is TGTGCCAGCAGCCCCTTCGGGGGCACCGGGGAGCTGTTTTTT. Encoded protein: CASSPFGGTGELFF.

The rearrangement uses TRBV20-1 and TRBJ2-1, with 10 bases matching TRBD2. Germline CDR1 is DFQATT and CDR2 is SNEGSKA (reference sequence). This CDR3 is 15 amino acids long. V shed 3 bases, J shed 4 bases, and the junction held 6 bases outside the gene matches. CDR3 bases: TGCAGTGCTAGTACAGGACTAGCGGTATACAATGAGCAGTTCTTC. It specifies CSASTGLAVYNEQFF.

The chain couples TRBV4-1 to TRBJ2-7; the D is unclear. The CDR3 covers 13 residues. V was clipped by 4 bases and J by 7 bases, with 14 bases between them. Germline lookup yields CDR1 MGHRA and CDR2 YSYEKL. The CDR3 spells CASSRTVLSEQYF. The CDR3 bases are TGCGCCAGCAGCCGGACCGTGCTAAGTGAGCAGTACTTC.

The chain couples TRBV28 to TRBJ1-5, with TRBD1 as a possible D gene (6 bases). V lost 4 bases and J lost 11, with 24 bases in between. Germline V lookup: CDR1 MDHEN, CDR2 SYDVKM. This CDR3 region has 16 residues. CDR3 coding DNA: TGTGCCAGCAGTTCCTTCTCAGGGAGGGGGATCACGGCCCAGCATTTT. This codes for CASSSFSGRGITAQHF.

This rearrangement joins TRBV14 to TRBJ2-5; 10 bases agree with TRBD1. Trimming cost V 5 bases and J 5 bases; bases outside gene matches: 8. Germline-derived CDR1 and CDR2 are SGHDN and FVKESK. There are 15 residues in the CDR3. CDR3 sequence reads: CASSYNTGQGETQYF. DNA for the CDR3: TGTGCCAGCAGCTATAATACGGGACAGGGGGAGACCCAGTACTTC.

The chain links TRBV12-3 or TRBV12-4 to TRBJ2-5, with TRBD2 identical over 8 bases. J gave up 5 bases and V 5 bases, and 10 bases lay outside the gene matches. The CDR3 spans 15 residues. The CDR3 here is CASSPLAGPAETQYF. DNA for the CDR3: TGTGCCAGCAGTCCTTTAGCGGGGCCGGCGGAGACCCAGTACTTC.

There are a few counts of this clonotype. The V call is TRBV20-1, the J call TRBJ2-1; 9 bases are shared with TRBD2. J gave up 4 bases and V 5 bases, and 6 bases lay outside the gene matches. Germline V gene lookup returns CDR1 DFQATT and CDR2 SNEGSKA (reference sequence). The CDR3 runs to 14 residues. The CDR3 spells CSAEGLAQYNEQFF. The CDR3 bases are TGCAGTGCTGAAGGACTAGCGCAATACAATGAGCAGTTCTTC.

This clonotype was observed a handful of times. The rearrangement uses TRBV5-1 and TRBJ2-1; D is unclear. The CDR3 is 17 amino acids. The V end lost 4 bases, the J end lost 0 bases, and 17 bases lay between the germline ends. Per the germline V gene, CDR1 is SGHRS and CDR2 is YFSETQ. CDR3 protein: CASSPTEDLSSYNEQFF. The CDR3 DNA follows: TGCGCCAGCAGCCCTACCGAGGACCTCAGCTCCTACAATGAGCAGTTCTTC. Variable domain in full (rest from reference TRBV5-1 and TRBJ2-1): KAGVTQTPRYLIKTRGQQVTLSCSPISGHRSVSWYQQTPGQGLQFLFEYFSETQRNKGNFPGRFSGRQFSNSRSEMNVSTLELGDSALYLCASSPTEDLSSYNEQFFGPGTRLTVL.

Here the CDR3 DNA reads TGTGCCAGCAGTTACTACTCCTACGAGCAGTACTTC. Encoded protein: CASSYYSYEQYF. The V call is TRBV6-2 or TRBV6-3, the J call TRBJ2-7, with D unclear. The CDR3 extends over 12 amino acids. The V end lost 1 base, the J end lost 0 bases, and 1 base lay between the germline ends. Germline V gives CDR1 MNHEY, CDR2 SVGEGT.

The chain uses TRBV10-3 and TRBJ2-5; 9 bases are shared with TRBD1. Trimming cost V 8 bases and J 2 bases; bases outside gene matches: 3. The CDR3 has 13 amino acids. Germline V gene sequence: CDR1 ENHRY, CDR2 SYGVKD. This CDR3 reads CAIGQGNQETQYF. The CDR3 DNA reads as TGTGCCATCGGACAGGGGAATCAAGAGACCCAGTACTTC.

This chain connects TRBV20-1 to TRBJ2-1; 9 nucleotides match TRBD2. The J segment lost 4 bases and the V segment lost 5 bases, leaving 6 bases of the junction unmatched. This CDR3 is 14 amino acids long. Germline CDR1 is DFQATT and CDR2 is SNEGSKA (reference sequence). Here the CDR3 reads CSASLAGLYNEQFF. DNA of the CDR3: TGCAGTGCTTCTCTAGCGGGACTTTACAATGAGCAGTTCTTC.

This clonotype has more than one count but fewer than ten. The chain recombines TRBV7-9 with TRBJ2-6; 14 bases map to TRBD2. There are 18 residues in the CDR3. Trimming took 5 bases from V and 4 from J; bases not matched to a gene: 7. Germline CDR1 reads SEHNR; CDR2 reads FQNEAQ (reference sequence). The CDR3 here is CASSPRLAGGTGANVLTF. The CDR3 DNA follows: TGTGCCAGCAGCCCTAGACTAGCGGGAGGGACCGGGGCCAACGTCCTGACTTTC. Full variable domain (missing parts from reference TRBV7-9 and TRBJ2-6): DTGVSQNPRHKITKRGQNVTFRCDPISEHNRLYWYRQTLGQGPEFLTYFQNEAQLEKSRLLSDRFSAERPKGSFSTLEIQRTEQGDSAMYLCASSPRLAGGTGANVLTFGAGSRLTVL.

This clonotype has more than one count but fewer than ten. V is TRBV28 and J is TRBJ2-3; the D gene is possibly TRBD2 (5 bases). Germline V gene data show CDR1 as MDHEN and CDR2 as SYDVKM. Trimming removed 4 bases from V and 9 bases from J, with 14 bases in between. The CDR3 sequence is 13 residues long. The CDR3 protein is CASSSGLPGTQYF. DNA for the CDR3: TGTGCCAGCAGTTCCGGACTCCCAGGAACGCAGTATTTT.

This clonotype came up a few times. The rearrangement uses TRBV11-2 and TRBJ1-6; no clear D. This CDR3 is 14 amino acids long. Germline values: CDR1 SGHAT, CDR2 FQNNGV. Trimming took 5 bases from V and 8 from J, leaving 13 bases between them. DNA for the CDR3: TGTGCCAGCAGCAAGACAAAGCAATATTCACCCCTCCACTTT. Its translation: CASSKTKQYSPLHF. The entire variable domain, with the rest obtained from reference TRBV11-2 and TRBJ1-6, is as follows: EAGVAQSPRYKIIEKRQSVAFWCNPISGHATLYWYQQILGQGPKLLIQFQNNGVVDDSQLPKDRFSAERLKGVDSTLKIQPAKLEDSAVYLCASSKTKQYSPLHFGNGTRLTVT.

The CDR3 nucleotides read TGTGCCAGCAGCTCCGACGGATACTACGAGCAGTACTTC. Translation: CASSSDGYYEQYF. This chain uses TRBV7-2 with TRBJ2-7; unclear D gene. The V end was cut by 4 bases, the J end by 3 bases, with 10 bases between. The length of the CDR3 is 13 residues. The germline CDR1 and CDR2 sequences are SGHTA and FQGNSA.

In this sample, this clonotype turned up a few times. The chain combines TRBV6-5 with TRBJ2-3; TRBD2 is a possible D gene (6 bases). This CDR3 region has 13 residues. Germline V CDR1 and CDR2: MNHEY, SVGAGI. V shed 6 bases and J shed 10 bases, with 17 bases lying between them. CDR3 region: CASRRLGKGAQYF. DNA of the CDR3: TGTGCCAGCAGGAGACTAGGGAAAGGAGCGCAGTATTTT.

The chain links TRBV4-1 to TRBJ2-7; no clear D. The CDR3 consists of 13 residues. Germline assignment: CDR1 MGHRA and CDR2 YSYEKL. Trimming cost V 3 bases and J 5 bases, with 11 bases left between them. CDR3 in DNA: TGCGCCAGCAGCCAGGGTACCCTGGACGAGCAGTACTTC. It translates to CASSQGTLDEQYF.